This record covers a single TCR beta chain. The sample originates from a study of blood T cell repertoires in COVID-19. Whole-study context: Sites across the United States, Italy and Spain contributed samples from acute and convalescent COVID-19.

As originally analysed: Amplified reference gene primers provided the basis for estimating nucleated cell counts. Produced via immunoSEQ multiplex PCR; TCRdb's table is partial and in-frame only. That table is the source of V, J and clone size, and D and trimming were worked out from the DNA. The table includes about 150,000 clones, roughly 89% detected once. The clonotype was recovered from a man aged 25-45 years with COVID-19, enrolled during active disease. Sequencing was performed on peripheral blood.

This CDR3 reads CASSLDSVSEAFF. The CDR3 DNA reads TGTGCCAGCAGCTTAGATTCCGTCAGTGAAGCTTTCTTT. The gene calls are TRBV11-3 and TRBJ1-1; no clear D gene. V was clipped by 0 bases and J by 7 bases, with 9 bases between them. There are 13 residues in the CDR3. CDR1 is SGHNT, CDR2 YENEEA, per germline.